What follows are 23 T cell receptor beta chains derived from one specimen sequenced in a study of blood T cell repertoires in COVID-19. TCRdb's copy holds only in-frame clones and misses some; the assay was immunoSEQ multiplex PCR. This table holds some 190,000 clones, about 86% found once. Sequencing was carried out using peripheral blood. The origin of the receptors is a man aged 18 to 30 with active or convalescent COVID-19.

V usage is TRBV28 and J usage is TRBJ1-1; TRBD1 matches 10 bases. Germline lookup yields CDR1 MDHEN and CDR2 SYDVKM. V trimming: 3 bases; J trimming: 3 bases; junction bases outside the gene matches: 4. This CDR3 contains 15 residues. The chain's CDR3 is CASSLEGTGDTEAFF. The CDR3 coding sequence is TGTGCCAGCAGTTTGGAGGGGACAGGGGACACTGAAGCTTTCTTT. The whole variable domain, remainder taken from reference TRBV28 and TRBJ1-1, is DVKVTQSSRYLVKRTGEKVFLECVQDMDHENMFWYRQDPGLGLRLIYFSYDVKMKEKGDIPEGYSVSREKKERFSLILESASTNQTSMYLCASSLEGTGDTEAFFGQGTRLTVV.

This clone was observed once. V is TRBV5-4 and J is TRBJ1-2; 7 nucleotides agree with TRBD1. CDR1 SGHNT and CDR2 YYREEE come from the germline V gene (reference sequence). This CDR3 is built from 14 residues. The trim removed 0 bases at V and 2 bases at J, leaving 1 base unmatched. The CDR3 nucleotides read TGTGCCAGCAGCTTGGTGGGACAGAACTATGGCTACACCTTC. Protein sequence: CASSLVGQNYGYTF.

J is TRBJ2-1 and V is TRBV27; 8 bases match TRBD1. J gave up 5 bases and V 5 bases, and 11 bases lay outside the gene matches. The CDR3 sequence is 16 residues long. The V gene's germline CDR1 is MNHEY and CDR2 SMNVEV (reference sequence). The CDR3 protein is CASSRNRGIFHNEQFF. The CDR3 bases are TGTGCCAGCAGTAGAAACAGGGGGATCTTTCACAATGAGCAGTTCTTC.

With regard to this clone: This sample includes further DNA sequences coding for the same CDR3. V usage is TRBV15 and J usage is TRBJ1-2; D perhaps matches TRBD1 (5 bases). This CDR3 is built from 14 residues. Trimming removed 6 bases at V and 8 bases at J, with 19 bases between. CDR1 and CDR2 from the germline V gene are LNHNV and YYDKDF (reference sequence). CDR3 residues: CATSRKGVSLGYTF. The CDR3 DNA is TGTGCCACCAGTAGAAAAGGGGTTAGTCTCGGCTACACCTTC.

J is TRBJ1-3 and V is TRBV9; 7 nucleotides match TRBD1. CDR1 SGDLS and CDR2 YYNGEE come from the germline V gene. Trimming cost V 1 base and J 4 bases; bases outside gene matches: 11. The CDR3 length is 17 residues. The CDR3 protein is CASSVQSTGLGGNTIYF. CDR3 bases: TGTGCCAGCAGCGTACAATCGACAGGGCTCGGAGGAAACACCATATATTTT.

This rearrangement joins TRBV12-5 to TRBJ2-3; D might be TRBD1 (7 bases). CDR3 length: 15 residues. The germline CDR1 and CDR2 sequences are LGHNT and FRNRAP. Trimming removed 1 base at V and 4 bases at J, with 12 bases between. The CDR3 protein is CASGLGTGEADTQYF. The CDR3 nucleotides are TGTGCTAGTGGTTTGGGCACAGGGGAGGCAGATACGCAGTATTTT.

This clone was detected a few times. The J gene is TRBJ2-2, the V gene TRBV24-1; D is possibly TRBD2 (6 bases). The length of the CDR3 is 14 residues. Germline loops: CDR1 KGHDR, CDR2 SFDVKD. V dropped 2 bases and J dropped 6 bases, with 9 bases sitting between them. The DNA of the CDR3 is TGTGCCACCAGTGATTCCGGGAGCGCCGGGGAGCTGTTTTTT. Its translation: CATSDSGSAGELFF.

In this sample, this clone turned up a few times. The chain is built from TRBV19 and TRBJ1-5; 10 bases agree with TRBD1. Germline CDR1 LNHDA, CDR2 SQIVND (reference sequence). V was clipped by 4 bases and J by 4 bases; unmatched bases: 4. The CDR3 is 15 amino acids. The CDR3 is CASSTGTGVNQPQHF. DNA of the CDR3: TGTGCCAGTAGTACAGGGACAGGGGTTAATCAGCCCCAGCATTTT.

V usage is TRBV5-1 and J usage is TRBJ1-2; D may be TRBD1 (5 bases). There are 13 residues in the CDR3. Germline V CDR1 and CDR2: SGHRS, YFSETQ. Deletions cut 4 bases from V and 5 bases from J, with 12 bases between. This CDR3 reads CASSPRTLYGYTF. For the CDR3, the DNA is TGCGCCAGCAGCCCGAGGACACTATATGGCTACACCTTC.

The J gene is TRBJ1-6, the V gene TRBV7-9; D unresolved. V lost 1 base and J lost 7, with 11 bases in between. This CDR3 has 15 amino acids. CDR1 is SEHNR and CDR2 is FQNEAQ in the germline V gene (reference sequence). This CDR3 reads CASSLGLAGNSPLHF. The CDR3 DNA reads as TGTGCCAGCAGCTTAGGCCTGGCGGGGAATTCACCCCTCCACTTT.

The chain uses TRBV6-4 and TRBJ2-1; D remains ambiguous. This CDR3 is built from 14 residues. Trimming removed 5 bases at V and 6 bases at J, with 14 bases between. Germline-derived CDR1 and CDR2 are MRHNA and SNTAGT. The CDR3 is CASSSSDLSNEQFF. CDR3 sequence (DNA): TGTGCCAGCAGTTCTAGTGATTTGAGCAATGAGCAGTTCTTC.

This chain joins TRBV18 and TRBJ2-5; D not certain. V was shortened by 0 bases and J by 2 bases, with 13 bases between the two germline ends. The V gene's germline CDR1 is KGHSH and CDR2 LQKENI. CDR3 size: 16 residues. The CDR3 reads CASSPPIITEQETQYF. In DNA, the CDR3 is TGTGCCAGCTCACCACCGATTATCACAGAGCAAGAGACCCAGTACTTC.

The chain links TRBV30 to TRBJ1-1, with 9 bases matching TRBD1. Germline V lookup: CDR1 GTSNPN, CDR2 SVGIG (reference sequence). This CDR3 is built from 13 residues. V lost 5 bases, J lost 7 bases, and 8 bases stayed unmatched. Here the CDR3 DNA reads TGTGCCTGGGAGGGACAGGGAGCGGATGAAGCTTTCTTT. Protein product: CAWEGQGADEAFF.

V is TRBV6-2 or TRBV6-3 and J is TRBJ1-1; D possibly corresponds to TRBD1 (6 bases). The CDR3 contains 14 residues. Germline lookup yields CDR1 MNHEY and CDR2 SVGEGT. Trimming took 4 bases from V and 4 from J, leaving 13 bases between them. The CDR3 DNA is TGTGCCAGCAGTTTGGGGCAGGGGTTCACTGAAGCTTTCTTT. Encoded protein: CASSLGQGFTEAFF.

V gene TRBV5-1 combines with J gene TRBJ2-7, with 9 bases that match TRBD1. This CDR3 contains 15 residues. V lost 1 base to trimming and J lost 2 bases; unmatched junction nucleotides: 4. Per the germline V gene, CDR1 is SGHRS and CDR2 is YFSETQ. CDR3 amino acids: CASSLLWDRAYEQYF. The CDR3, as DNA: TGCGCCAGCAGCTTGCTCTGGGACAGGGCCTACGAGCAGTACTTC.

The chain has TRBV3-1 (or the pseudogene TRBV3-2) and TRBJ2-5, with D possibly matching TRBD1 (6 bases). The CDR3 is 15 residues long. The V end was cut by 4 bases, the J end by 6 bases, with 18 bases between. Looked up from germline, CDR1 is LGHDT and CDR2 is YNNKEL (reference sequence). CDR3 residues: CASSLGTTFQQTQYF. The CDR3 DNA reads as TGTGCCAGCAGCCTCGGGACAACTTTTCAACAGACCCAGTACTTC.

V usage is TRBV7-9 and J usage is TRBJ1-1; D is perhaps TRBD1 (6 bases). Germline V gives CDR1 SEHNR, CDR2 FQNEAQ (reference sequence). V was clipped by 9 bases and J by 6 bases, with 14 bases between them. This CDR3 contains 12 residues. CDR3 sequence: CASTGMPPEAFF. CDR3 nucleotides: TGTGCCAGTACAGGGATGCCTCCTGAAGCTTTCTTT.

CDR3 bases: TGTGCCAGTAGTATAGGACGAAGCGGGATCCGGAATGAGCAGTTCTTC. Translation: CASSIGRSGIRNEQFF. The chain is built from TRBV19 and TRBJ2-1; 7 positions match TRBD2. The V gene's germline CDR1 is LNHDA and CDR2 SQIVND (reference sequence). V was clipped by 1 base and J by 7 bases; unmatched bases: 10. The length of the CDR3 is 16 residues.

The chain couples TRBV18 to TRBJ1-1; 7 bases agree with TRBD1. CDR1 and CDR2 (germline): KGHSH, LQKENI. There are 15 residues in the CDR3. V trimming: 1 base; J trimming: 6 bases; junction bases outside the gene matches: 8. CDR3 sequence reads: CASSPRTGGRAEAFF. The CDR3 DNA follows: TGTGCCAGCTCACCACGGACAGGTGGGAGAGCTGAAGCTTTCTTT.

The CDR3 sequence: CASSPGNRETQYF. CDR3 coding DNA: TGTGCCAGCAGCCCGGGTAACCGAGAGACCCAGTACTTC. The rearrangement joins TRBV14 to TRBJ2-5, with D unresolved. Trimming took 4 bases from V and 4 from J, leaving 10 bases between them. The CDR3 totals 13 residues. Germline V gene data show CDR1 as SGHDN and CDR2 as FVKESK.

The chain employs TRBV19 and TRBJ2-7; the match to TRBD1 covers 7 bases. The CDR3 spans 14 residues. Germline V gene data show CDR1 as LNHDA and CDR2 as SQIVND (reference sequence). The ends lost 6 bases at V and 0 bases at J; junction bases unmatched: 5. The CDR3 is CASSQGQSSYEQYF. Here the CDR3 DNA reads TGTGCCAGTAGCCAGGGACAGTCCTCCTACGAGCAGTACTTC.

Ten or more counts support this clone. This chain uses TRBV7-2 with TRBJ1-1; no firm D call. The CDR3 runs 16 residues. V was shortened by 0 bases and J by 3 bases, with 14 bases between the two germline ends. Germline assignment: CDR1 SGHTA and CDR2 FQGNSA. CDR3: CASSLADGLIHTEAFF. The DNA of the CDR3 is TGTGCCAGCAGCTTAGCGGACGGACTTATCCACACTGAAGCTTTCTTT.

The gene calls are TRBV24-1 and TRBJ2-1, with no clear D. V was trimmed by 4 bases and J by 4 bases, leaving 7 bases between them. Looked up from germline, CDR1 is KGHDR and CDR2 is SFDVKD. The CDR3 covers 13 residues. The CDR3: CATSEKQYNEQFF. The CDR3, as DNA: TGTGCCACCAGTGAAAAACAGTACAATGAGCAGTTCTTC.